The source of this TCR beta chain is a study of blood T cell repertoires in COVID-19. At the level of the study: Sites in the United States, Italy and Spain provided acute and convalescent COVID-19 samples. PBMCs, B-cell-depleted T cells, or T cells were the source of the cDNA or gDNA that made up the material.

Study processing details: Cell counts per sample came from amplifying reference gene primers. The table came from immunoSEQ multiplex PCR; TCRdb's copy has only in-frame clones and leaves some out. V, J and clone size are those of that table, while D and trimming were read from the DNA. The sample holds 100,000 to 120,000 clones, over 75% seen once. The CDR3 runs 15 residues. Germline V gene sequence: CDR1 LNHDA, CDR2 SQIVND (reference sequence). The V end lost 1 base, the J end lost 2 bases, and 9 bases lay between the germline ends. Input material: peripheral blood. This rearrangement joins TRBV19 to TRBJ2-1; D unresolved. This TCR came from a woman aged 65 to 85 who had recovered from COVID-19. The CDR3 protein is CASSIGLNAYNEQFF. The CDR3 nucleotides read TGTGCCAGTAGTATAGGACTTAACGCCTACAATGAGCAGTTCTTC.